This T cell receptor beta chain emerged from a study of neoadjuvant anti-PD-1 for oral cavity cancer. For the study at large: Patients without progression received a fourth nivolumab dose around day 43, then surgical resection on days 50-56.

Study results and limitations: Expansion of preexisting intratumoral clones was suggested to aid response.

CDR1 and CDR2 from the germline V gene are MDHEN and SYDVKM. The CDR3 consists of 13 residues. V was trimmed by 5 bases and J by 1 base, leaving 8 bases between them. Most tumor samples had approximately 5 ug input DNA in two replicates. Repertoires were generated with immunoSEQ multiplex PCR, while TCRdb's copy carries only in-frame clones and drops some. The repertoire holds more than 10,000 clones, around 60% seen once, with 10% to 15% in the top ten. The patients had HPV-negative, locally advanced oral cavity squamous cell carcinoma. A few counts support this clone. Its specificity is not known. J is TRBJ1-1 and V is TRBV28, with D unresolved. This sample comprised tumor tissue, obtained before nivolumab (anti-PD-1) treatment. The TCR sequence derives from a person aged 35-79 years with oral cavity squamous cell carcinoma. CDR3 coding DNA: TGTGCCAGCAGTCCGGCATGGAACACTGAAGCTTTCTTT. Translated: CASSPAWNTEAFF.